The rows below give T cell receptor beta chains drawn from one sample of a study of T cell repertoires in cytomegalovirus infection. These TCRs are of unknown antigen specificity. MiXCR was run by TCRdb on the reads, yielding one entry per CDR3 protein. The table lists roughly 120,000 distinct CDR3 sequences, more than 30% of them singletons. Here the sequenced sample was CD8+ T cells from cultured PBMCs, taken from culture after CMV antigen stimulation. The receptors stem from a human donor in good health (CMV status not recorded). Some clones in this sample may be carry-over from other donors' samples. Each CDR3 is given with its conserved first and last residue. The order of the fields is D gene, V gene, CDR3 length, clone size, J gene, CDR3 protein, CDR3 DNA. The D gene is left open where the match is weak. The size entry is marked missing in some rows and otherwise reads once, few, many or a size class.

d_call: NA; v_call: TRBV12-3/TRBV12-4; cdr3_length: 15; clone_size: NA; j_call: TRBJ1-1; cdr3_aa: CASSFPFGSFTEAFF; cdr3_nt: TGTGCCAGCAGTTTCCCCTTCGGGTCCTTCACTGAAGCTTTCTTT
d_call: NA; v_call: TRBV4-3; cdr3_length: 15; clone_size: NA; j_call: TRBJ2-2; cdr3_aa: CASSQVAVNTGELFF; cdr3_nt: TGCGCCAGCAGCCAAGTGGCCGTGAACACCGGGGAGCTGTTTTTT
d_call: TRBD1; v_call: TRBV19; cdr3_length: 14; clone_size: NA; j_call: TRBJ1-5; cdr3_aa: CASSVQGDNQPQHF; cdr3_nt: TGTGCCAGTAGTGTGCAGGGGGATAATCAGCCCCAGCATTTT
d_call: NA; v_call: TRBV6-2/TRBV6-3; cdr3_length: 14; clone_size: NA; j_call: TRBJ1-5; cdr3_aa: CASSYSRFNQPQHF; cdr3_nt: TGTGCCAGCAGTTACTCCCGGTTCAATCAGCCCCAGCATTTT
d_call: TRBD1; v_call: TRBV7-6; cdr3_length: 15; clone_size: NA; j_call: TRBJ1-1; cdr3_aa: CASSFVRDRVSEAFF; cdr3_nt: TGTGCCAGCAGCTTCGTCCGGGACAGGGTCTCTGAAGCTTTCTTT
d_call: NA; v_call: TRBV12-3/TRBV12-4; cdr3_length: 16; clone_size: NA; j_call: TRBJ1-2; cdr3_aa: CASSYLYMTSGYGYTF; cdr3_nt: TGTGCCAGCAGTTATCTATACATGACGTCGGGCTATGGCTACACCTTC
d_call: TRBD1; v_call: TRBV7-8; cdr3_length: 15; clone_size: NA; j_call: TRBJ1-2; cdr3_aa: CASSQPGQGRYGYTF; cdr3_nt: TGTGCCAGCAGCCAGCCGGGACAGGGACGCTATGGCTACACCTTC
d_call: TRBD1; v_call: TRBV12-3/TRBV12-4; cdr3_length: 15; clone_size: many; j_call: TRBJ1-3; cdr3_aa: CASRVGQISGNTIYF; cdr3_nt: TGTGCCAGCAGGGTGGGACAGATCTCTGGAAACACCATATATTTT
d_call: TRBD1; v_call: TRBV6-4; cdr3_length: 15; clone_size: many; j_call: TRBJ1-6; cdr3_aa: CASSDGTGGNSPLHF; cdr3_nt: TGTGCCAGCAGTGATGGGACAGGGGGTAATTCACCCCTCCACTTT
d_call: NA; v_call: TRBV12-3/TRBV12-4; cdr3_length: 14; clone_size: few; j_call: TRBJ1-6; cdr3_aa: CASSRTDYNSPLHF; cdr3_nt: TGTGCCAGCAGTCGGACAGACTATAATTCACCCCTCCACTTT
d_call: NA; v_call: TRBV2; cdr3_length: 15; clone_size: few; j_call: TRBJ2-2; cdr3_aa: CASSDLVEVVGELFF; cdr3_nt: TGTGCCAGCAGTGATTTGGTCGAAGTCGTTGGGGAGCTGTTTTTT
d_call: NA; v_call: TRBV12-5; cdr3_length: 11; clone_size: few; j_call: TRBJ2-7; cdr3_aa: CASGFLREQYF; cdr3_nt: TGTGCTAGTGGTTTCCTCCGAGAGCAGTACTTC
d_call: NA; v_call: TRBV6-2/TRBV6-3; cdr3_length: 15; clone_size: few; j_call: TRBJ2-1; cdr3_aa: CASTHPPLSGNEQFF; cdr3_nt: TGTGCCAGCACTCACCCTCCCCTTTCGGGGAATGAGCAGTTCTTC
d_call: NA; v_call: TRBV11-2; cdr3_length: 16; clone_size: few; j_call: TRBJ2-1; cdr3_aa: CASSLARGASYNEQFF; cdr3_nt: TGTGCCAGCAGCTTAGCTCGGGGTGCGTCCTACAATGAGCAGTTCTTC
d_call: NA; v_call: TRBV27; cdr3_length: 13; clone_size: NA; j_call: TRBJ2-7; cdr3_aa: CASSLRTPYEQYF; cdr3_nt: TGTGCCAGCAGTTTGCGCACACCTTACGAGCAGTACTTC
d_call: TRBD2; v_call: TRBV11-2; cdr3_length: 15; clone_size: many; j_call: TRBJ2-2; cdr3_aa: CASSPRGGGSGELFF; cdr3_nt: TGTGCCAGCAGCCCGCGGGGGGGAGGGTCCGGGGAGCTGTTTTTT
d_call: NA; v_call: TRBV27; cdr3_length: 16; clone_size: NA; j_call: TRBJ1-5; cdr3_aa: CASSLSGPYSNQPQHF; cdr3_nt: TGTGCCAGCAGTTTATCGGGTCCTTATAGCAATCAGCCCCAGCATTTT
d_call: NA; v_call: TRBV12-3/TRBV12-4; cdr3_length: 15; clone_size: NA; j_call: TRBJ2-2; cdr3_aa: CASSPISGVGGELFF; cdr3_nt: TGTGCCAGCAGCCCAATATCGGGGGTCGGCGGGGAGCTGTTTTTT
d_call: NA; v_call: TRBV27; cdr3_length: 15; clone_size: NA; j_call: TRBJ1-5; cdr3_aa: CASGDGRGGNQPQHF; cdr3_nt: TGTGCCAGCGGGGACGGCAGGGGTGGCAATCAGCCCCAGCATTTT
d_call: NA; v_call: TRBV7-6; cdr3_length: 19; clone_size: many; j_call: TRBJ1-1; cdr3_aa: CASSLVAVPFGGYGTEAFF; cdr3_nt: TGTGCCAGCAGCTTGGTGGCGGTTCCGTTCGGGGGATATGGAACTGAAGCTTTCTTT
d_call: NA; v_call: TRBV6-5; cdr3_length: 14; clone_size: many; j_call: TRBJ2-7; cdr3_aa: CASSYSRYGDEQYF; cdr3_nt: TGTGCCAGCAGTTACTCGCGGTATGGCGACGAGCAGTACTTC
d_call: NA; v_call: TRBV7-6; cdr3_length: 14; clone_size: few; j_call: TRBJ2-3; cdr3_aa: CASSLGRNTDTQYF; cdr3_nt: TGTGCCAGCAGCTTAGGTAGAAACACAGATACGCAGTATTTT
d_call: TRBD1; v_call: TRBV7-2; cdr3_length: 16; clone_size: few; j_call: TRBJ1-1; cdr3_aa: CASSFGDSVASTEAFF; cdr3_nt: TGTGCCAGCAGCTTTGGGGACAGTGTAGCGAGCACTGAAGCTTTCTTT
d_call: TRBD1; v_call: TRBV6-2/TRBV6-3; cdr3_length: 20; clone_size: NA; j_call: TRBJ2-3; cdr3_aa: CASRRDSNGPTALRADTQYF; cdr3_nt: TGTGCCAGCAGGAGGGACAGCAACGGCCCCACTGCCCTTAGAGCAGATACGCAGTATTTT
d_call: TRBD1; v_call: TRBV5-1; cdr3_length: 15; clone_size: NA; j_call: TRBJ1-1; cdr3_aa: CASRTGGPRNTEAFF; cdr3_nt: TGCGCCAGCAGAACAGGGGGCCCAAGGAACACTGAAGCTTTCTTT
d_call: NA; v_call: TRBV27; cdr3_length: 16; clone_size: NA; j_call: TRBJ2-7; cdr3_aa: CASSPQGHPFPYEQYF; cdr3_nt: TGTGCCAGCAGTCCCCAGGGACACCCCTTTCCCTACGAGCAGTACTTC
d_call: NA; v_call: TRBV7-8; cdr3_length: 14; clone_size: many; j_call: TRBJ1-1; cdr3_aa: CASSLRQWDEAPFF; cdr3_nt: TGTGCCAGCAGCTTGCGGCAGTGGGACGAAGCTCCCTTCTTT
d_call: TRBD1; v_call: TRBV4-1; cdr3_length: 16; clone_size: NA; j_call: TRBJ1-4; cdr3_aa: CASSQLDRGRNEKLFF; cdr3_nt: TGCGCCAGCAGCCAGCTGGACAGGGGGCGGAATGAAAAACTGTTTTTT
d_call: TRBD1; v_call: TRBV6-2/TRBV6-3; cdr3_length: 14; clone_size: NA; j_call: TRBJ1-5; cdr3_aa: CASSYEGANQPQHF; cdr3_nt: TGTGCCAGCAGTTACGAGGGGGCGAATCAGCCCCAGCATTTT
d_call: NA; v_call: TRBV7-6; cdr3_length: 15; clone_size: NA; j_call: TRBJ1-6; cdr3_aa: CASSHSYVDNSPLHF; cdr3_nt: TGTGCCAGCAGCCACTCGTATGTCGATAATTCACCCCTCCACTTT
d_call: TRBD1; v_call: TRBV6-1; cdr3_length: 15; clone_size: NA; j_call: TRBJ1-5; cdr3_aa: CASSERTGLKQPQHF; cdr3_nt: TGTGCCAGCAGTGAAAGGACAGGGCTAAAACAGCCCCAGCATTTT
d_call: TRBD2; v_call: TRBV12-3/TRBV12-4; cdr3_length: 17; clone_size: few; j_call: TRBJ2-1; cdr3_aa: CASSLYQFGGGAVEQFF; cdr3_nt: TGTGCCAGCAGTTTGTATCAATTCGGCGGGGGGGCAGTTGAGCAGTTCTTC
d_call: NA; v_call: TRBV6-2/TRBV6-3; cdr3_length: 13; clone_size: few; j_call: TRBJ1-1; cdr3_aa: CASSYSRQIEAFF; cdr3_nt: TGTGCCAGCAGTTACTCGAGACAGATTGAAGCTTTCTTT
d_call: NA; v_call: TRBV7-8; cdr3_length: 12; clone_size: few; j_call: TRBJ2-1; cdr3_aa: CASSLDDNEQFF; cdr3_nt: TGTGCCAGCAGCTTAGATGACAATGAGCAGTTCTTC
d_call: NA; v_call: TRBV4-2; cdr3_length: 15; clone_size: NA; j_call: TRBJ2-5; cdr3_aa: CASSQDPGPVETQYF; cdr3_nt: TGTGCCAGCAGCCAAGATCCGGGACCTGTAGAGACCCAGTACTTC
d_call: NA; v_call: TRBV6-1; cdr3_length: 16; clone_size: NA; j_call: TRBJ1-5; cdr3_aa: CASSLATGSPNQPQHF; cdr3_nt: TGTGCCAGCAGTCTGGCGACAGGAAGCCCCAATCAGCCCCAGCATTTT
d_call: NA; v_call: TRBV7-6; cdr3_length: 15; clone_size: NA; j_call: TRBJ2-1; cdr3_aa: CASSLDRGKYNEQFF; cdr3_nt: TGTGCCAGCAGCTTAGATCGGGGGAAGTACAATGAGCAGTTCTTC
d_call: NA; v_call: TRBV6-2/TRBV6-3; cdr3_length: 14; clone_size: NA; j_call: TRBJ2-3; cdr3_aa: CASNGGPSTDTQYF; cdr3_nt: TGTGCCAGCAATGGCGGGCCCAGCACAGATACGCAGTATTTT
d_call: NA; v_call: TRBV7-2; cdr3_length: 16; clone_size: NA; j_call: TRBJ1-3; cdr3_aa: CASSLEWQVSGNTIYF; cdr3_nt: TGTGCCAGCAGCTTAGAGTGGCAGGTCTCTGGAAACACCATATATTTT
d_call: NA; v_call: TRBV7-6; cdr3_length: 17; clone_size: NA; j_call: TRBJ2-5; cdr3_aa: CASSSIPPRDTKETQYF; cdr3_nt: TGTGCCAGCAGCTCTATACCACCTCGGGATACGAAAGAGACCCAGTACTTC
d_call: NA; v_call: TRBV4-1; cdr3_length: 15; clone_size: NA; j_call: TRBJ1-1; cdr3_aa: CASSQRTGQTDKAFF; cdr3_nt: TGCGCCAGCAGCCAAAGGACTGGACAGACCGATAAAGCTTTCTTT
d_call: TRBD2; v_call: TRBV7-7; cdr3_length: 15; clone_size: NA; j_call: TRBJ2-5; cdr3_aa: CASSLRGIPGETQYF; cdr3_nt: TGTGCTAGCAGCTTGCGGGGGATCCCAGGGGAGACCCAGTACTTC
d_call: NA; v_call: TRBV7-2; cdr3_length: 11; clone_size: many; j_call: TRBJ1-5; cdr3_aa: CASSPGQPQHF; cdr3_nt: TGTGCCAGCAGCCCGGGTCAGCCCCAGCATTTT
d_call: NA; v_call: TRBV7-2; cdr3_length: 14; clone_size: few; j_call: TRBJ2-2; cdr3_aa: CASSLGDLAGELFF; cdr3_nt: TGTGCCAGCAGCTTAGGGGATTTGGCCGGGGAGCTGTTTTTT
d_call: TRBD2; v_call: TRBV20-1; cdr3_length: 17; clone_size: NA; j_call: TRBJ2-3; cdr3_aa: CSARDQLAGGDTDTQYF; cdr3_nt: TGCAGTGCTAGAGACCAACTAGCGGGGGGGGACACAGATACGCAGTATTTT
d_call: NA; v_call: TRBV9; cdr3_length: 14; clone_size: NA; j_call: TRBJ2-3; cdr3_aa: CASSEGDSTDTQYF; cdr3_nt: TGTGCCAGCAGCGAGGGGGACAGCACAGATACGCAGTATTTT
d_call: NA; v_call: TRBV7-3; cdr3_length: 13; clone_size: few; j_call: TRBJ2-2; cdr3_aa: CASSLVETGELFF; cdr3_nt: TGTGCCAGCAGCTTGGTCGAAACCGGGGAGCTGTTTTTT
d_call: TRBD2; v_call: TRBV7-8; cdr3_length: 16; clone_size: few; j_call: TRBJ2-7; cdr3_aa: CASSPPGRAATYEQYF; cdr3_nt: TGTGCCAGCAGCCCACCCGGGAGGGCCGCGACCTACGAGCAGTACTTC
d_call: NA; v_call: TRBV4-3; cdr3_length: 17; clone_size: NA; j_call: TRBJ1-6; cdr3_aa: CASSQARRGAYNSPLHF; cdr3_nt: TGCGCCAGCAGCCAAGCCAGAAGGGGAGCCTATAATTCACCCCTCCACTTT
d_call: TRBD1; v_call: TRBV6-6; cdr3_length: 14; clone_size: NA; j_call: TRBJ2-5; cdr3_aa: CATRGQGVRETQYF; cdr3_nt: TGTGCCACCCGGGGACAGGGGGTAAGGGAGACCCAGTACTTC
d_call: TRBD1; v_call: TRBV10-3; cdr3_length: 15; clone_size: few; j_call: TRBJ1-5; cdr3_aa: CAIGGGQGAFQPQHF; cdr3_nt: TGTGCCATCGGTGGGGGACAGGGGGCTTTTCAGCCCCAGCATTTT
d_call: NA; v_call: TRBV6-6; cdr3_length: 13; clone_size: many; j_call: TRBJ1-5; cdr3_aa: CASSYRADQPQHF; cdr3_nt: TGTGCCAGCAGTTACAGGGCAGATCAGCCCCAGCATTTT
d_call: NA; v_call: TRBV20-1; cdr3_length: 14; clone_size: few; j_call: TRBJ1-1; cdr3_aa: CSARDPEGTTEAFF; cdr3_nt: TGCAGTGCTAGAGATCCCGAGGGGACAACTGAAGCTTTCTTT
d_call: NA; v_call: TRBV2; cdr3_length: 15; clone_size: NA; j_call: TRBJ2-7; cdr3_aa: CASRPDSSSRYEQYF; cdr3_nt: TGTGCCAGCAGACCCGACAGTTCCTCCCGCTACGAGCAGTACTTC
d_call: TRBD2; v_call: TRBV4-3; cdr3_length: 15; clone_size: once; j_call: TRBJ2-3; cdr3_aa: CASSQGGGRTDTQYF; cdr3_nt: TGCGCCAGCAGCCAAGGCGGGGGACGCACAGATACGCAGTATTTT
d_call: NA; v_call: TRBV7-9; cdr3_length: 20; clone_size: NA; j_call: TRBJ2-6; cdr3_aa: CASSLEVYITAQSGANVLTF; cdr3_nt: TGTGCCAGCAGCTTAGAAGTCTACATCACTGCCCAATCCGGGGCCAACGTCCTGACTTTC
d_call: NA; v_call: TRBV6-1; cdr3_length: 15; clone_size: few; j_call: TRBJ2-5; cdr3_aa: CASSEDMGLQETQYF; cdr3_nt: TGTGCCAGCAGTGAAGATATGGGGCTCCAAGAGACCCAGTACTTC
d_call: NA; v_call: TRBV5-1; cdr3_length: 15; clone_size: NA; j_call: TRBJ2-7; cdr3_aa: CASLPFRGESYEQYF; cdr3_nt: TGCGCCAGCCTTCCGTTCAGGGGGGAATCCTACGAGCAGTACTTC
d_call: NA; v_call: TRBV11-1; cdr3_length: 15; clone_size: NA; j_call: TRBJ1-2; cdr3_aa: CASSPRLGGTYGYTF; cdr3_nt: TGTGCCAGCAGCCCTAGGTTAGGAGGGACCTATGGCTACACCTTC
d_call: TRBD2; v_call: TRBV7-9; cdr3_length: 16; clone_size: few; j_call: TRBJ2-3; cdr3_aa: CASSLAGGGARDTQYF; cdr3_nt: TGTGCCAGCAGCTTAGCGGGCGGGGGGGCCAGAGATACGCAGTATTTT